Sequencing of this TCR beta chain was carried out in a study of control samples from healthy donors and cancer patients. The data were produced by immunoSEQ multiplex PCR, yet TCRdb's version contains in-frame clones alone and is incomplete. This table holds some 130,000 clones, roughly 90% found once. This clonotype originated in a man between 18 and 35 years old in good health. The sequenced material came from blood.

The CDR3, as DNA: TGTGCCAGCAGCCCCCGGGCGGGGTTAGCCAACGTCCTGACTTTC. It encodes CASSPRAGLANVLTF. The chain has TRBV5-4 and TRBJ2-6, with D possibly matching TRBD2 (6 bases). V was shortened by 4 bases and J by 7 bases, with 15 bases between the two germline ends. Germline CDR1 and CDR2: SGHNT and YYREEE (reference sequence). The CDR3 has 15 amino acids.